This TCR beta chain stems from a study of Ad26.COV2.S vaccination and SARS-CoV-2 variants. Study summary: Ad26.COV2.S given intramuscularly, once or twice 56 days apart. Study-level points and caveats: The authors reported substantial breadth in spike-specific CD8+ and CD4+ T cell responses after vaccination. Vaccine recipients surpassed placebo recipients in spike-specific TCR breadth. Vaccinated and placebo-treated recipients had similar non-spike TCR breadth.

Method: immunoSEQ multiplex PCR; TCRdb's copy keeps in-frame clones and lacks some. The sample lists around 300,000 clones, roughly 90% occurring once. V lost 5 bases, J lost 2 bases, and 6 bases lay in between. CDR1 is SQVTM and CDR2 is ANQGSEA in the germline V gene. The CDR3 totals 11 residues. Described treatment: roughly 20 received Ad26.COV2.S at low or high dose, single or two shots; 5 received placebo; per-sample allocation not given. Samples came from day 63 after the first vaccine or placebo injection. As for this clone: Its antigen is as yet unknown.

The chain links TRBV29-1 to TRBJ1-1; D ambiguous. The origin of this receptor is a person aged 18 to 59 who received the Ad26.COV2.S COVID-19 vaccine or a placebo. Sample: peripheral blood, taken in a trial of Ad26.COV2.S vaccine versus placebo. The DNA of the CDR3 is TGCAGCGTTTTGGGTAACACTGAAGCTTTCTTT. Residues: CSVLGNTEAFF. Variable domain in full (rest from reference TRBV29-1 and TRBJ1-1): SAVISQKPSRDICQRGTSLTIQCQVDSQVTMMFWYRQQPGQSLTLIATANQGSEATYESGFVIDKFPISRPNLTFSTLTVSNMSPEDSSIYLCSVLGNTEAFFGQGTRLTVV.